The present TCR beta chain was sequenced within a study of breast tumors, draining lymph nodes, adjacent tissues. In this sample, this clonotype turned up once. Breast cancer patients provided tissue from their axillary draining lymph nodes. Using its own MiXCR run on the multiplex PCR reads, TCRdb lists one record per CDR3 protein. The sample holds approximately 100,000 distinct CDR3 sequences, around 21% seen once. The receptor was isolated from a female donor with breast cancer. Some clones in this sample may be carry-over from other donors' samples. Sequencing input: axillary lymph node tissue.

The CDR3 region has the DNA TGCGTCACCGAATCACGACAGGACGGAGTCACATCCGACGAGCAGTACTTC. It encodes CVTESRQDGVTSDEQYF. This chain connects TRBV5-1 to TRBJ2-7; TRBD1 might be the D (6 bases). This CDR3 spans 17 amino acids. The germline gives CDR1 SGHRS, CDR2 YFSETQ.